The rows below give T cell receptor beta chains drawn from one sample of a study of blood T cell repertoires in COVID-19. Using immunoSEQ multiplex PCR, the repertoire was profiled, and TCRdb retains in-frame clones only, with some absent. This table holds 150,000 to 180,000 clones, 65% to 90% found once. The sample taken for sequencing was peripheral blood. These receptors all come from an older woman with COVID-19, enrolled during active disease. Each CDR3 is given with its conserved first and last residue. A D gene is named only where the DNA matches it firmly. Some rows mark clone size as missing; the rest say once, few, many or name a class of expanded clone.

TRBD2	TRBV2	16	TRBJ2-2	NA	CASSASGGASTGELFF	TGTGCCAGCAGTGCTAGCGGGGGGGCCAGCACCGGGGAGCTGTTTTTT
NA	TRBV6-4	13	TRBJ1-5	NA	CASSEAAAQPQHF	TGTGCCAGCAGTGAAGCCGCCGCACAGCCCCAGCATTTT
NA	TRBV11-2	15	TRBJ2-5	NA	CASTLDSFHKETQYF	TGTGCCAGCACCCTAGACAGTTTTCATAAAGAGACCCAGTACTTC
NA	TRBV7-9	17	TRBJ2-4	NA	CASSLRGTLNTKNIQYF	TGTGCCAGCAGCCTAAGAGGGACACTGAACACTAAAAACATTCAGTACTTC
TRBD1	TRBV30	16	TRBJ1-5	NA	CAWSKRGQGGNQPQHF	TGTGCCTGGAGTAAAAGGGGACAGGGGGGTAATCAGCCCCAGCATTTT
NA	TRBV3-1/TRBV3-2	16	TRBJ1-1	NA	CASSRRGTSRDTEAFF	TGTGCCAGCAGCCGTCGAGGGACATCTAGGGACACTGAAGCTTTCTTT
NA	TRBV23-1	17	TRBJ2-5	NA	CASSRAIPDCVQETQYF	TGCGCCAGCAGCCGGGCAATCCCGGACTGTGTCCAAGAGACCCAGTACTTC
NA	TRBV5-6	18	TRBJ1-3	NA	CASQSWGTAAVSGNTIYF	TGTGCCAGCCAATCCTGGGGCACGGCTGCTGTCTCTGGAAACACCATATATTTT
TRBD1	TRBV18	15	TRBJ2-5	NA	CASSPDRLGRETQYF	TGTGCCAGCTCACCGGACAGGCTGGGGCGAGAGACCCAGTACTTC
TRBD1	TRBV12-5	14	TRBJ1-5	few	CASVPGGGRQPQHF	TGTGCTAGTGTCCCAGGGGGCGGAAGGCAGCCCCAGCATTTT
NA	TRBV5-1	15	TRBJ1-6	NA	CASSLGTSNNSPLHF	TGCGCCAGCAGCTTGGGGACAAGCAATAATTCACCCCTCCACTTT
TRBD1	TRBV10-2	17	TRBJ1-1	NA	CASSELRTGIMNTEAFF	TGCGCCAGCAGTGAGCTTAGGACAGGGATTATGAACACTGAAGCTTTCTTT
NA	TRBV15	15	TRBJ2-3	NA	CATSRDPGRTDTQYF	TGTGCCACCAGCAGAGATCCGGGTCGCACAGATACGCAGTATTTT
NA	TRBV7-3	14	TRBJ2-3	NA	CASSPQFSTDTQYF	TGTGCCAGCAGCCCCCAGTTCAGCACAGATACGCAGTATTTT
TRBD2	TRBV15	13	TRBJ2-2	NA	CATSGGSAGELFF	TGTGCCACCAGCGGCGGGAGTGCCGGGGAGCTGTTTTTT
TRBD1	TRBV5-6	16	TRBJ1-1	NA	CASSLDRGRVNTEAFF	TGTGCCAGCAGCTTGGACAGGGGGCGGGTAAACACTGAAGCTTTCTTT
TRBD2	TRBV5-1	15	TRBJ2-3	NA	CASRFSGGETDTQYF	TGCGCCAGCAGGTTTAGCGGGGGGGAGACAGATACGCAGTATTTT
TRBD2	TRBV6-1	16	TRBJ2-2	few	CASSVTTSGGTGELFF	TGTGCCAGCAGTGTTACCACTAGCGGGGGCACCGGGGAGCTGTTTTTT
NA	TRBV5-1	14	TRBJ1-1	NA	CASSLQVGGTEAFF	TGCGCCAGCAGCTTGCAAGTGGGAGGCACTGAAGCTTTCTTT
NA	TRBV19	14	TRBJ1-4	NA	CASTFLGRDEKLFF	TGTGCCAGTACCTTTCTGGGCAGGGATGAAAAACTGTTTTTT
TRBD1	TRBV7-2	15	TRBJ2-3	NA	CASRLQGENTDTQYF	TGTGCCAGCAGACTTCAGGGGGAGAACACAGATACGCAGTATTTT
TRBD1	TRBV18	16	TRBJ2-2	NA	CASSLRDRSDTGELFF	TGTGCCAGCTCACTTCGGGACAGGTCGGACACCGGGGAGCTGTTTTTT
TRBD2	TRBV7-3	18	TRBJ2-2	NA	CASSLISLAGGPDGELFF	TGTGCCAGCAGCTTAATATCACTAGCGGGAGGGCCGGACGGGGAGCTGTTTTTT
NA	TRBV6-5	15	TRBJ1-1	NA	CASSSSRGVLPEAFF	TGTGCCAGCAGTTCCTCCCGGGGGGTACTGCCTGAAGCTTTCTTT
TRBD1	TRBV5-4	15	TRBJ1-2	NA	CASSLRTGGGYGYTF	TGTGCCAGCAGCTTGCGGACAGGGGGCGGCTATGGCTACACCTTC
NA	TRBV7-8	16	TRBJ1-1	NA	CASSGLLGARATEAFF	TGTGCCAGCAGCGGTCTGTTGGGGGCGCGGGCGACTGAAGCTTTCTTT
NA	TRBV18	15	TRBJ1-2	NA	CASSSDSATNYGYTF	TGTGCCAGCTCATCCGACAGCGCCACTAACTATGGCTACACCTTC
NA	TRBV20-1	15	TRBJ1-5	few	CSASGDTVGHQPQHF	TGCAGTGCTAGTGGGGACACAGTAGGACATCAGCCCCAGCATTTT
NA	TRBV7-9	15	TRBJ2-2	NA	CASSFSDRNTGELFF	TGTGCCAGCAGCTTCTCTGACAGGAACACCGGGGAGCTGTTTTTT
TRBD1	TRBV5-1	13	TRBJ1-1	few	CASSRGVGTEAFF	TGCGCCAGCTCCAGGGGGGTGGGCACTGAAGCTTTCTTT
NA	TRBV29-1	22	TRBJ1-4	NA	CSWGGSNRVSVAYVKANEKLFF	TGCAGTTGGGGAGGGTCAAATCGAGTATCCGTAGCTTACGTAAAGGCTAATGAAAAACTGTTTTTT
NA	TRBV7-8	12	TRBJ1-5	NA	CASSLVRQPQHF	TGTGCCAGCAGCTTAGTACGGCAGCCCCAGCATTTT
TRBD1	TRBV19	17	TRBJ2-3	once	CASSIAGTGGLEDTQYF	TGTGCCAGTAGTATCGCCGGGACAGGGGGCTTGGAAGATACGCAGTATTTT
TRBD2	TRBV6-1	18	TRBJ2-3	NA	CASSENGASGGRTDTQYF	TGTGCCAGCAGTGAAAATGGAGCTAGCGGGGGACGCACAGATACGCAGTATTTT
NA	TRBV3-1/TRBV3-2	18	TRBJ2-1	NA	CASSHPATGTVSYNEQFF	TGTGCCAGCAGCCATCCCGCAACCGGGACTGTCTCCTACAATGAGCAGTTCTTC
NA	TRBV7-6	16	TRBJ2-7	NA	CASSPLGAWGSYEQYF	TGTGCCAGCAGCCCCCTTGGGGCCTGGGGCTCCTACGAGCAGTACTTC
TRBD2	TRBV18	14	TRBJ2-7	NA	CASSRTSGRGEQYF	TGTGCCAGCTCACGGACTAGCGGGAGGGGAGAGCAGTACTTC
TRBD2	TRBV6-2/TRBV6-3	16	TRBJ2-1	NA	CASSRVGGGAYNEQFF	TGTGCCAGCAGCCGTGTAGGCGGGGGGGCCTACAATGAGCAGTTCTTC
NA	TRBV3-1/TRBV3-2	17	TRBJ1-5	NA	CASSQDTALAGNQPQHF	TGTGCCAGCAGCCAAGATACGGCTCTCGCGGGCAATCAGCCCCAGCATTTT
TRBD1	TRBV5-1	16	TRBJ1-1	NA	CASSESPGQMNTEAFF	TGCGCCAGCAGCGAAAGCCCGGGACAGATGAACACTGAAGCTTTCTTT
NA	TRBV30	13	TRBJ1-1	few	CAWSEAGHTEAFF	TGTGCCTGGAGTGAGGCGGGGCACACTGAAGCTTTCTTT
TRBD1	TRBV7-8	16	TRBJ1-2	NA	CASSSNGGQGRGGYTF	TGTGCCAGCAGCTCAAACGGGGGACAGGGGAGAGGCGGCTACACCTTC
NA	TRBV5-1	14	TRBJ1-2	once	CASRSQGSGYGYTF	TGCGCCAGCAGGTCACAGGGATCCGGCTATGGCTACACCTTC
NA	TRBV7-3	16	TRBJ2-4	NA	CASSLQAGIAKNIQYF	TGTGCCAGCAGCTTACAGGCGGGAATAGCCAAAAACATTCAGTACTTC
NA	TRBV9	15	TRBJ1-1	few	CASSPTRWGNTEAFF	TGTGCCAGCAGCCCGACCCGTTGGGGCAACACTGAAGCTTTCTTT
NA	TRBV18	15	TRBJ1-5	NA	CASSPRQVQGQPQHF	TGTGCCAGCTCACCAAGACAGGTCCAGGGTCAGCCCCAGCATTTT
TRBD1	TRBV19	18	TRBJ1-6	NA	CASSPRTGPGILNSPLHF	TGTGCCAGTAGCCCCCGGACAGGGCCGGGGATCTTGAATTCACCCCTCCACTTT
NA	TRBV5-1	14	TRBJ1-1	NA	CASSLAVAVPEAFF	TGCGCCAGCAGCTTGGCCGTCGCGGTTCCTGAAGCTTTCTTT
TRBD1	TRBV14	19	TRBJ1-4	few	CASSQVAGQGFLTNEKLFF	TGTGCCAGCAGCCAAGTCGCGGGACAGGGTTTCTTAACTAATGAAAAACTGTTTTTT
NA	TRBV12-3/TRBV12-4	12	TRBJ2-7	once	CASSRRGYEQYF	TGTGCCAGCAGTAGACGAGGCTACGAGCAGTACTTC
TRBD1	TRBV23-1	18	TRBJ2-4	once	CASSQRDRGTGAKNIQYF	TGCGCCAGCAGTCAGAGAGACAGGGGGACCGGGGCCAAAAACATTCAGTACTTC
TRBD1	TRBV3-1/TRBV3-2	16	TRBJ1-6	NA	CASSQAPGQPNSPLHF	TGTGCCAGCAGCCAAGCACCGGGACAGCCCAATTCACCCCTCCACTTT
NA	TRBV3-1/TRBV3-2	15	TRBJ2-1	NA	CASSQDVLPVNEQFF	TGTGCCAGCAGCCAAGATGTCCTCCCCGTCAATGAGCAGTTCTTC
TRBD1	TRBV12-3/TRBV12-4	12	TRBJ1-2	NA	CASSPPQGGYTF	TGTGCCAGCAGCCCCCCACAGGGGGGCTACACCTTC
NA	TRBV5-1	15	TRBJ2-1	NA	CASSFTGTNYNEQFF	TGCGCCAGCAGCTTTACAGGGACTAACTACAATGAGCAGTTCTTC
NA	TRBV5-1	15	TRBJ2-3	NA	CASSLAGLGGDTQYF	TGCGCCAGCAGCCTGGCGGGTCTAGGGGGAGATACGCAGTATTTT
TRBD2	TRBV27	14	TRBJ2-7	NA	CASSLLGGGYEQYF	TGTGCCAGCAGTTTATTAGGCGGGGGCTACGAGCAGTACTTC
TRBD1	TRBV2	14	TRBJ1-3	NA	CASRIGTEGNTIYF	TGTGCCAGCAGGATAGGGACAGAAGGAAACACCATATATTTT
TRBD2	TRBV20-1	17	TRBJ2-3	NA	CSASGFRSGRSTDTQYF	TGCAGTGCTAGTGGATTCCGGAGCGGGAGGAGCACAGATACGCAGTATTTT